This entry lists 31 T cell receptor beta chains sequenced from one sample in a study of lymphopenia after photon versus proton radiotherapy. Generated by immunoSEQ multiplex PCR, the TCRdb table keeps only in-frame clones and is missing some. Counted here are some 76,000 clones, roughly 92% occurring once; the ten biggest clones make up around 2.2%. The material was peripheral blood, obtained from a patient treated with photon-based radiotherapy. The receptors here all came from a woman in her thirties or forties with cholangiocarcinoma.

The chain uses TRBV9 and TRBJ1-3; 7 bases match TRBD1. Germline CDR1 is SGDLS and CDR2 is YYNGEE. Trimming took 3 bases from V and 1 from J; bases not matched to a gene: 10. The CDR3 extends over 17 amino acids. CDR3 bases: TGTGCCAGCAGCGATCCCCAGGGGGGGGTTTCTGGAAACACCATATATTTT. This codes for CASSDPQGGVSGNTIYF.

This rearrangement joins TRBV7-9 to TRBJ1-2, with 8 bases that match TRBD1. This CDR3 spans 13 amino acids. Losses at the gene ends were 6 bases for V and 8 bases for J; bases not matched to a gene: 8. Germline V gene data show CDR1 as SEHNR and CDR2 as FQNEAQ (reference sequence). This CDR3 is CASSRGQGWGYTF. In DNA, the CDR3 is TGTGCCAGCAGTCGAGGACAGGGATGGGGCTACACCTTC.

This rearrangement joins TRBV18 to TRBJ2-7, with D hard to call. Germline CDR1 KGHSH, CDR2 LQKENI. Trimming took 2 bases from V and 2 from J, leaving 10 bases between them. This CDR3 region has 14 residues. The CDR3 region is CASSPTAETYEQYF. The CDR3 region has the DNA TGTGCCAGCTCACCAACGGCGGAGACCTACGAGCAGTACTTC.

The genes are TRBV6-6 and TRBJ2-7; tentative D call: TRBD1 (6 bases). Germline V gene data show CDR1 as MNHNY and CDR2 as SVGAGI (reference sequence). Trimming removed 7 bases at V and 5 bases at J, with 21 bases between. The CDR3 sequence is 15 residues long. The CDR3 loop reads CASNEQGFVNDEQYF. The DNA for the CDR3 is TGTGCCAGCAATGAACAGGGTTTTGTCAATGACGAGCAGTACTTC.

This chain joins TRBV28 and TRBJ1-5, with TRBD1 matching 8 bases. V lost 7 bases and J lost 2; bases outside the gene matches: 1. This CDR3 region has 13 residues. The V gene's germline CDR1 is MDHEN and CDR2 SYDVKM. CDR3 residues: CASTTGGNQPQHF. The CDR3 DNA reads TGTGCCAGCACGACAGGGGGCAATCAGCCCCAGCATTTT. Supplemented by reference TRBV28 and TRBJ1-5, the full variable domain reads DVKVTQSSRYLVKRTGEKVFLECVQDMDHENMFWYRQDPGLGLRLIYFSYDVKMKEKGDIPEGYSVSREKKERFSLILESASTNQTSMYLCASTTGGNQPQHFGDGTRLSIL.

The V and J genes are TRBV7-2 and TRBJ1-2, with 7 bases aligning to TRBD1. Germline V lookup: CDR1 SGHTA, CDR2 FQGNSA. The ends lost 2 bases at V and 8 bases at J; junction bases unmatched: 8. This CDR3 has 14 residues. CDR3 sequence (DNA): TGTGCCAGCAGCTTATCTCGACAGGGAGGGGGCTACACCTTC. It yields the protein CASSLSRQGGGYTF.

The CDR3 DNA reads TGCAGCGCCCTAAAGGGGGGGAACGTGGTCAATGAGCAGTTCTTC. Amino acid sequence: CSALKGGNVVNEQFF. The chain joins TRBV29-1 to TRBJ2-1; possible D gene TRBD2, 7 bases. The germline V and J ends were trimmed by 7 bases and 6 bases, with 22 bases remaining between them. This CDR3 contains 15 residues. Per the germline V gene, CDR1 is SQVTM and CDR2 is ANQGSEA.

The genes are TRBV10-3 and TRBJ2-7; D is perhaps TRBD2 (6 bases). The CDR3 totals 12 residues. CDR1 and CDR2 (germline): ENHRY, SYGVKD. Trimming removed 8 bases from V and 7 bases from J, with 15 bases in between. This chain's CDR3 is CAIGPGVREQYF. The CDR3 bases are TGTGCCATCGGGCCGGGAGTTCGGGAGCAGTACTTC.

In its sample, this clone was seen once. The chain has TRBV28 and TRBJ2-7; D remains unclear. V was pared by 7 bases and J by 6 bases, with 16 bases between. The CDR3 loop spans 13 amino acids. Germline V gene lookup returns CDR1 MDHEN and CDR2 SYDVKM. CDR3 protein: CASKSGNLGEQYF. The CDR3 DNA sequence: TGTGCCAGCAAGTCGGGTAACTTAGGCGAGCAGTACTTC.

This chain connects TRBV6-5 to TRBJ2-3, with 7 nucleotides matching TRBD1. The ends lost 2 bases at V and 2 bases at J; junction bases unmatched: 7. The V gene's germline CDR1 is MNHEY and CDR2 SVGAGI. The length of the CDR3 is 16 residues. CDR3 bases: TGTGCCAGCAGTTACGGAAACAGGGGTTCCACAGATACGCAGTATTTT. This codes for CASSYGNRGSTDTQYF.

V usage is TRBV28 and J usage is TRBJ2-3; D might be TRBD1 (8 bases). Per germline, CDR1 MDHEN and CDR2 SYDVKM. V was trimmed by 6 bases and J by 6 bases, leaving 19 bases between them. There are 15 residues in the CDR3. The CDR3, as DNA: TGTGCCAGCAGCCCGACTAGCCCAGGGGGCGATACGCAGTATTTT. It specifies CASSPTSPGGDTQYF.

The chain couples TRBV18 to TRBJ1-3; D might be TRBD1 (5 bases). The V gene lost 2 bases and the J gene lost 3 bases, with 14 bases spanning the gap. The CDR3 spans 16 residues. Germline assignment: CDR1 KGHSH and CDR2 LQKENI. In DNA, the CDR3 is TGTGCCAGCTCACCATCCGAACAGGAAGATGGAAACACCATATATTTT. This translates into CASSPSEQEDGNTIYF.

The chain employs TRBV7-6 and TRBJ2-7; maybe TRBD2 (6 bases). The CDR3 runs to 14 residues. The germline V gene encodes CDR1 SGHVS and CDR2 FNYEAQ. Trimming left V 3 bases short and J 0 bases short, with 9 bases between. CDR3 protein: CASSFAGFSYEQYF. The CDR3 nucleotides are TGTGCCAGCAGCTTCGCGGGATTCTCCTACGAGCAGTACTTC.

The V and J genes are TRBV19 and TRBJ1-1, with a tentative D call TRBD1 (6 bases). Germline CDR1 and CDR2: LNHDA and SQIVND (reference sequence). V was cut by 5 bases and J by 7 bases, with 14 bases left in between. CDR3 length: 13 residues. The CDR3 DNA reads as TGTGCCAGTAGTTTATCCCAGGGGTTTGAAGCTTTCTTT. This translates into CASSLSQGFEAFF.

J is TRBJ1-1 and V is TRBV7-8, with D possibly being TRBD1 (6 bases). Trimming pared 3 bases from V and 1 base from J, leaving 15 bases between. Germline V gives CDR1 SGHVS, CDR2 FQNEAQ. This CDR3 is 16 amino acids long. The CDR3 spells CASSLPPKGENTEAFF. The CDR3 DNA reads TGTGCCAGCAGCTTGCCTCCTAAGGGGGAGAACACTGAAGCTTTCTTT. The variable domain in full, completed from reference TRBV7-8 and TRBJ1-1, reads GAGVSQSPRYKVAKRGQDVALRCDPISGHVSLFWYQQALGQGPEFLTYFQNEAQLDKSGLPSDRFFAERPEGSVSTLKIQRTQQEDSAVYLCASSLPPKGENTEAFFGQGTRLTVV.

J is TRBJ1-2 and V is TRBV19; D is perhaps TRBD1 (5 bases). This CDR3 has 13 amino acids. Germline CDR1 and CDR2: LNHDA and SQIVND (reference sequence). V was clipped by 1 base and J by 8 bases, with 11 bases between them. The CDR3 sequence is CASSIVRGSGYTF. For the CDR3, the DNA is TGTGCCAGTAGTATAGTCCGGGGGAGCGGCTACACCTTC.

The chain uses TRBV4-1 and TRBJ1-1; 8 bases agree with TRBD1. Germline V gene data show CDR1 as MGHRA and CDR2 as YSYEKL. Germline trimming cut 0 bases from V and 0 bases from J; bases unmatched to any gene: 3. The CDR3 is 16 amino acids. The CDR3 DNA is TGCGCCAGCAGCCAAGAGGAGGGACAGGTGAACACTGAAGCTTTCTTT. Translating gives CASSQEEGQVNTEAFF.

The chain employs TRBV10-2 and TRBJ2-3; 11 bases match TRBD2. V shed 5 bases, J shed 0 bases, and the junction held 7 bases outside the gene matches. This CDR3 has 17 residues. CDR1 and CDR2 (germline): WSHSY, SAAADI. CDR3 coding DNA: TGCGCCAGCAGTACTAGCGGGGGCCCGATTAGCACAGATACGCAGTATTTT. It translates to CASSTSGGPISTDTQYF.

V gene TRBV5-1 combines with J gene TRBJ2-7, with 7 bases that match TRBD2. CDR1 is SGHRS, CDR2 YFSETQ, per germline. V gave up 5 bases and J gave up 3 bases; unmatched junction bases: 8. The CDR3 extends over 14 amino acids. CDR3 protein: CASSLGGTDYEQYF. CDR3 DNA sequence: TGCGCCAGCAGTCTCGGGGGGACTGACTACGAGCAGTACTTC. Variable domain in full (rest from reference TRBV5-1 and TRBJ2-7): KAGVTQTPRYLIKTRGQQVTLSCSPISGHRSVSWYQQTPGQGLQFLFEYFSETQRNKGNFPGRFSGRQFSNSRSEMNVSTLELGDSALYLCASSLGGTDYEQYFGPGTRLTVT.

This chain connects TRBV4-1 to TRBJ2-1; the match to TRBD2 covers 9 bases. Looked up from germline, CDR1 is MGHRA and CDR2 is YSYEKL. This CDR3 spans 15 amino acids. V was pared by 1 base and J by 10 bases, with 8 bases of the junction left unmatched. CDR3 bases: TGCGCCAGCAGCCAAGCTAGCGGGACGCTATGGGAGCAGTTCTTC. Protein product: CASSQASGTLWEQFF.

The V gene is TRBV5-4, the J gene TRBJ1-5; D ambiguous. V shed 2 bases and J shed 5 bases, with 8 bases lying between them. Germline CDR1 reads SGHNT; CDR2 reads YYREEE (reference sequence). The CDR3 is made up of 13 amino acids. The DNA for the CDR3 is TGTGCCAGCAGCTTTGGCGGGCATCAGCCCCAGCATTTT. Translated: CASSFGGHQPQHF.

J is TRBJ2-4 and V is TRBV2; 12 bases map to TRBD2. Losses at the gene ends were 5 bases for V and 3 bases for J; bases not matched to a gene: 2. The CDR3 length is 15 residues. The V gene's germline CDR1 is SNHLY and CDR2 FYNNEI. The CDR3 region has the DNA TGTGCCAGCAGTCTAGCGGGGGGGCTCAAAAACATTCAGTACTTC. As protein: CASSLAGGLKNIQYF.

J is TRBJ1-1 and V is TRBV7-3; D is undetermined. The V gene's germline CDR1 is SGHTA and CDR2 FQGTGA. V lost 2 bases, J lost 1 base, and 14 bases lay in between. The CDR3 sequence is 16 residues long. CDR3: CASSLFPSGPNTEAFF. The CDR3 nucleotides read TGTGCCAGCAGCTTATTCCCCTCCGGTCCGAACACTGAAGCTTTCTTT.

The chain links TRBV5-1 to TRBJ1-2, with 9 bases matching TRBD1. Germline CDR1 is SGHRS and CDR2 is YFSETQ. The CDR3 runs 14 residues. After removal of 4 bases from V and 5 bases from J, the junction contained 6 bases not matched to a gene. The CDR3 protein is CASSVTGGGYGYTF. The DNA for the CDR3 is TGCGCCAGCAGCGTAACAGGGGGCGGATATGGCTACACCTTC. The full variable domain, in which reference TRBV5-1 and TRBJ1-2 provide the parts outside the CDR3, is KAGVTQTPRYLIKTRGQQVTLSCSPISGHRSVSWYQQTPGQGLQFLFEYFSETQRNKGNFPGRFSGRQFSNSRSEMNVSTLELGDSALYLCASSVTGGGYGYTFGSGTRLTVV.

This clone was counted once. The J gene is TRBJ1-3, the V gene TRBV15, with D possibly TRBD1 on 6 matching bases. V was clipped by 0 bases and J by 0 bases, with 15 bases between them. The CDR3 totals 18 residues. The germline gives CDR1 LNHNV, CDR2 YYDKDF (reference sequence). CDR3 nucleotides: TGTGCCACCAGCAGAGAGCCTTACAGGGTTAACTCTGGAAACACCATATATTTT. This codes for CATSREPYRVNSGNTIYF.

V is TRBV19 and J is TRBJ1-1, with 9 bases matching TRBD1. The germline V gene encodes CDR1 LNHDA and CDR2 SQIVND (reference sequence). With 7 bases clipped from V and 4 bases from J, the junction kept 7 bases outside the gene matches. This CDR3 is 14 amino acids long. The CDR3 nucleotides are TGTGCCAGTACCCTGACAGGGGGTGGCACTGAAGCTTTCTTT. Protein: CASTLTGGGTEAFF.

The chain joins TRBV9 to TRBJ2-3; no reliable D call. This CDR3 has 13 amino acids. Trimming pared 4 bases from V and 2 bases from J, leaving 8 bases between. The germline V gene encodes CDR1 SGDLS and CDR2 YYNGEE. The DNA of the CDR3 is TGTGCCAGCAGCCCTCTTTTCACAGATACGCAGTATTTT. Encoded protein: CASSPLFTDTQYF.

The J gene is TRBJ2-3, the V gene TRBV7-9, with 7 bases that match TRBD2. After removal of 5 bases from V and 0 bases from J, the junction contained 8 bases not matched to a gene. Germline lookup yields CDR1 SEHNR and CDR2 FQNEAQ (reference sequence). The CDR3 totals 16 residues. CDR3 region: CASSPSGLTSTDTQYF. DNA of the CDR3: TGTGCCAGCAGCCCTAGCGGATTGACTAGCACAGATACGCAGTATTTT.

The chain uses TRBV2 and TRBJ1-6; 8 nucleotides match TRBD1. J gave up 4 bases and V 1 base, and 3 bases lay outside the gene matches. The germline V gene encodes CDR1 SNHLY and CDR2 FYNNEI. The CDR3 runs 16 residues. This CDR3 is CASSEGNRGYNSPLHF. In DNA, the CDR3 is TGTGCCAGCAGTGAAGGCAACAGGGGGTATAATTCACCCCTCCACTTT.

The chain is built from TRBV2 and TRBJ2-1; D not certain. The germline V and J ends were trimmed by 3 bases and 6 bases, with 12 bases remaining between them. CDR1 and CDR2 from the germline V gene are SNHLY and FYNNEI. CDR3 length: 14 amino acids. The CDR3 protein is CASSDPGSVNEQFF. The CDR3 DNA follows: TGTGCCAGCAGTGATCCGGGTTCGGTCAATGAGCAGTTCTTC.

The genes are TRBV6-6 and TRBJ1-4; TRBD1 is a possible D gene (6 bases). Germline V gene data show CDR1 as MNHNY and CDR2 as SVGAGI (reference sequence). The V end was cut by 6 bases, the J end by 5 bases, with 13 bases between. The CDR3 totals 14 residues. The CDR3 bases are TGTGCCAGCAGGATCGCGGGGGGCAATGAAAAACTGTTTTTT. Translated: CASRIAGGNEKLFF.